This entry lists 13 T cell receptor beta chains sequenced from one sample in a study of cytomegalovirus exposure and HLA in healthy donors. The PCR ran on 60 Vbeta and 13 Jbeta primers. Only in-frame clones appear in the TCRdb table, and some are missing; sequencing was by immunoSEQ multiplex PCR. The table shows 100,000 or so clones, with around 82% occurring only once. The sample consisted of PBMCs. Receptor source: a woman aged 45 to 65 in good health and CMV-seropositive.

The chain links TRBV9 to TRBJ2-7, with 7 bases lining up with TRBD1. Trimming at V came to 3 bases and at J to 2 bases, leaving 5 bases not matched to a gene. CDR1 SGDLS and CDR2 YYNGEE come from the germline V gene. This CDR3 is 14 amino acids long. The chain's CDR3 is CASSGGQDAYEQYF. CDR3 DNA sequence: TGTGCCAGCAGCGGCGGACAGGATGCCTACGAGCAGTACTTC.

The chain links TRBV20-1 to TRBJ1-1; no definite D call. CDR3 length: 11 residues. V shed 2 bases and J shed 4 bases, with 5 bases lying between them. Per the germline V gene, CDR1 is DFQATT and CDR2 is SNEGSKA (reference sequence). The CDR3 nucleotides read TGCAGTGCTAGACTAAGCACTGAAGCTTTCTTT. Translated: CSARLSTEAFF.

The chain couples TRBV5-8 to TRBJ2-7, with 9 bases matching TRBD1. CDR3 length: 13 residues. V shed 5 bases, J shed 5 bases, and the junction held 5 bases outside the gene matches. Germline values: CDR1 SGHTS, CDR2 YDEGEE. The CDR3 here is CASSSQGANEQYF. CDR3 sequence (DNA): TGTGCCAGCAGTTCACAGGGGGCTAACGAGCAGTACTTC. The variable domain in full, completed from reference TRBV5-8 and TRBJ2-7, reads EAGVTQSPTHLIKTRGQQATLRCSPISGHTSVYWYQQALGLGLQFLLWYDEGEERNRGNFPPRFSGRQFPNYSSELNVNALELEDSALYLCASSSQGANEQYFGPGTRLTVT.

CDR3 residues: CATSRLPTAREEKLFF. The CDR3 nucleotides read TGTGCCACCAGCAGACTCCCAACAGCGCGGGAAGAAAAACTGTTTTTT. The rearrangement joins TRBV15 to TRBJ1-4; D is unclear. The V gene's germline CDR1 is LNHNV and CDR2 YYDKDF (reference sequence). V lost 2 bases and J 8 bases, leaving 18 bases between the germline ends. The CDR3 has 16 residues.

V gene TRBV30 combines with J gene TRBJ1-5; 11 nucleotides align to TRBD1. V shed 5 bases and J 4 bases; nucleotides not matched to a gene: 16. Germline CDR1 is GTSNPN and CDR2 is SVGIG (reference sequence). This CDR3 has 18 amino acids. The DNA for the CDR3 is TGTGCCTGGCCTCTTGCCAGGACAGGGGGCTCGGGAAATCAGCCCCAGCATTTT. Protein product: CAWPLARTGGSGNQPQHF.

This clone has only one observation. This sequence joins TRBV6-5 and TRBJ1-2; possible D gene TRBD1, 6 bases. V was pared by 6 bases and J by 2 bases, with 13 bases between. The CDR3 extends over 14 amino acids. Per the germline V gene, CDR1 is MNHEY and CDR2 is SVGAGI. The DNA for the CDR3 is TGTGCCAGCAGGAGCCAAACAGGGAACTATGGCTACACCTTC. It yields the protein CASRSQTGNYGYTF.

The rearrangement joins TRBV27 to TRBJ2-5; 10 nucleotides align to TRBD2. The CDR3 is 14 residues long. J was trimmed by 8 bases and V by 8 bases; bases with no gene match: 11. Germline-derived CDR1 and CDR2 are MNHEY and SMNVEV (reference sequence). CDR3 residues: CASGGLGLAETQYF. CDR3 DNA sequence: TGTGCCAGCGGGGGTCTCGGACTAGCGGAAACCCAGTACTTC.

The rearrangement links TRBV27 to TRBJ2-2; TRBD2 might be the D (6 bases). The length of the CDR3 is 17 residues. Germline assignment: CDR1 MNHEY and CDR2 SMNVEV (reference sequence). V lost 4 bases, J lost 6 bases, and 21 bases lay in between. The CDR3 DNA is TGTGCCAGCAGTTACGGGCGCCGTGGGGGGTTGGCCGGGGAGCTGTTTTTT. It codes for CASSYGRRGGLAGELFF.

This clone was observed a few times. The rearrangement joins TRBV6-1 to TRBJ2-1; 9 bases fit TRBD2. Germline trimming cut 4 bases from V and 8 bases from J; bases unmatched to any gene: 6. Germline CDR1 and CDR2: MNHNS and SASEGT. The CDR3 runs 14 residues. The CDR3 bases are TGTGCCAGCAGTGGACAGCGGGAGGTGCATGAGCAGTTCTTC. Its translation is CASSGQREVHEQFF.

The V and J genes are TRBV14 and TRBJ1-1; D call uncertain. V lost 1 base and J lost 1, with 10 bases in between. CDR1 is SGHDN, CDR2 FVKESK, per germline. The CDR3 totals 15 residues. CDR3 region: CASSQVVPGNTEAFF. The CDR3 nucleotides are TGTGCCAGCAGCCAAGTTGTGCCAGGGAACACTGAAGCTTTCTTT. The entire variable domain, with the rest obtained from reference TRBV14 and TRBJ1-1, is as follows: EAGVTQFPSHSVIEKGQTVTLRCDPISGHDNLYWYRRVMGKEIKFLLHFVKESKQDESGMPNNRFLAERTGGTYSTLKVQPAELEDSGVYFCASSQVVPGNTEAFFGQGTRLTVV.

The V call is TRBV5-4, the J call TRBJ1-1; 7 bases align to TRBD1. Trimming at V came to 2 bases and at J to 1 base, leaving 5 bases not matched to a gene. This CDR3 is 15 amino acids long. Germline V CDR1 and CDR2: SGHNT, YYREEE (reference sequence). CDR3 loop: CASSLQGPTNTEAFF. In DNA form, the CDR3 reads TGTGCCAGCAGCTTACAGGGGCCGACGAACACTGAAGCTTTCTTT.

This clone was recorded a few times. The rearrangement joins TRBV11-1 to TRBJ1-2; D may be TRBD1 (6 bases). V was trimmed by 5 bases and J by 3 bases, leaving 19 bases between them. The CDR3 extends over 16 amino acids. The germline V gene encodes CDR1 SGHAT and CDR2 FQDESV (reference sequence). The CDR3 DNA reads as TGTGCCAGCAGCCCTGTGGGGGCAGGGGCATACTATGGCTACACCTTC. It specifies CASSPVGAGAYYGYTF.

J is TRBJ1-3 and V is TRBV30, with D unresolved. Germline-derived CDR1 and CDR2 are GTSNPN and SVGIG (reference sequence). V was cut by 2 bases and J by 6 bases, with 11 bases left in between. CDR3 length equals 13 residues. The chain's CDR3 is CAWSLIQENTIYF. The DNA for the CDR3 is TGTGCCTGGAGTCTAATTCAGGAAAACACCATATATTTT.